The next 32 T cell receptor beta chains were all read from a single sample in a study of graft-versus-host responses after intestinal transplantation. Antigens of these TCRs are unknown. Clones were sequenced by immunoSEQ multiplex PCR, and TCRdb holds only the in-frame ones, with some missing. The sample holds 90,000 to 120,000 clones, roughly 86% seen once. The specimen comprised unstimulated CD4+ T cells sorted from spleen or lymph node cells, sampled before transplant. Receptor source: a human donor who was the organ donor for an intestinal transplant.

The rearrangement joins TRBV5-1 to TRBJ2-5; 9 nucleotides align to TRBD2. Germline V gene sequence: CDR1 SGHRS, CDR2 YFSETQ. After removal of 2 bases from V and 5 bases from J, the junction contained 7 bases not matched to a gene. CDR3 length equals 15 residues. Here the CDR3 reads CASSFSAGGPETQYF. As DNA, the CDR3 is TGCGCCAGCAGCTTTTCGGCGGGAGGGCCGGAGACCCAGTACTTC.

This chain uses TRBV11-2 with TRBJ2-7; D uncertain. The V end was cut by 7 bases, the J end by 1 base, with 14 bases between. Per germline, CDR1 SGHAT and CDR2 FQNNGV. This CDR3 has 14 residues. The CDR3 bases are TGTGCCAGCAACCCGAACTCCTATTCCTACGAGCAGTACTTC. Translation gives CASNPNSYSYEQYF. Drawing the rest from reference TRBV11-2 and TRBJ2-7, the complete variable domain is EAGVAQSPRYKIIEKRQSVAFWCNPISGHATLYWYQQILGQGPKLLIQFQNNGVVDDSQLPKDRFSAERLKGVDSTLKIQPAKLEDSAVYLCASNPNSYSYEQYFGPGTRLTVT.

The gene calls are TRBV18 and TRBJ2-6, with a tentative D call TRBD2 (6 bases). V shed 9 bases and J shed 0 bases, with 18 bases lying between them. Germline V gives CDR1 KGHSH, CDR2 LQKENI. This CDR3 has 17 residues. This CDR3 reads CASKHRTKSSGANVLTF. CDR3 nucleotides: TGTGCCAGTAAGCACAGGACTAAAAGCTCTGGGGCCAACGTCCTGACTTTC.

The chain combines TRBV6-5 with TRBJ2-5; TRBD2 agrees at 9 bases. J was trimmed by 4 bases and V by 8 bases; bases with no gene match: 8. The CDR3 length is 14 residues. The germline gives CDR1 MNHEY, CDR2 SVGAGI. The CDR3 DNA follows: TGTGCCAGCGGACTGCGGGGGGGCAGAGAGACCCAGTACTTC. Translation gives CASGLRGGRETQYF.

The CDR3 is CASSIYSLHSNQPQHF. Written as DNA, the CDR3 is TGTGCCAGTAGTATATACAGCCTACATAGCAATCAGCCCCAGCATTTT. J is TRBJ1-5 and V is TRBV19; no reliable D call. This CDR3 contains 16 residues. Germline values: CDR1 LNHDA, CDR2 SQIVND (reference sequence). V lost 2 bases, J lost 0 bases, and 11 bases lay in between.

The chain uses TRBV10-3 and TRBJ1-1; D gene ambiguous. Per germline, CDR1 ENHRY and CDR2 SYGVKD. The CDR3 extends over 15 amino acids. Trimming pared 2 bases from V and 4 bases from J, leaving 14 bases between. The CDR3 bases are TGTGCCATCAGTGAGCCCTCTCCTATCCGCACTGAAGCTTTCTTT. Protein: CAISEPSPIRTEAFF.

The CDR3 spells CASSYWHGTGNYEQYF. For the CDR3, the DNA is TGTGCCAGCAGTTACTGGCACGGGACAGGGAACTACGAGCAGTACTTC. The genes are TRBV6-5 and TRBJ2-7; TRBD1 aligns across 9 bases. The CDR3 spans 16 residues. Unmatched junction bases numbered 7, after V lost 1 base and J lost 3 bases. Germline V gene data show CDR1 as MNHEY and CDR2 as SVGAGI.

The chain carries TRBV15 and TRBJ2-1; 7 bases agree with TRBD2. Germline V gene sequence: CDR1 LNHNV, CDR2 YYDKDF (reference sequence). Losses at the gene ends were 7 bases for V and 2 bases for J; bases not matched to a gene: 8. The CDR3 covers 15 residues. The CDR3 spells CATIIAGAPYNEQFF. The CDR3 DNA reads TGTGCCACCATTATAGCGGGCGCTCCCTACAATGAGCAGTTCTTC.

This clone appeared once. The chain combines TRBV30 with TRBJ1-4; D unresolved. Trimming cost V 1 base and J 8 bases, with 11 bases left between them. Germline V gene sequence: CDR1 GTSNPN, CDR2 SVGIG (reference sequence). The CDR3 sequence is 13 residues long. The CDR3 DNA reads as TGTGCCTGGAGTGGGGGAAGCCAGGAAAAACTGTTTTTT. This codes for CAWSGGSQEKLFF.

The J gene is TRBJ1-2, the V gene TRBV6-1; no firm D call. Deletions cut 2 bases from V and 3 bases from J, with 10 bases between. The CDR3 is 14 amino acids. Germline CDR1 is MNHNS and CDR2 is SASEGT. The CDR3 protein is CASSELRGHYGYTF. CDR3 sequence (DNA): TGTGCCAGCAGTGAACTTAGAGGCCACTATGGCTACACCTTC.

The chain couples TRBV7-2 to TRBJ2-2; 8 bases map to TRBD1. This CDR3 comprises 13 residues. V dropped 5 bases and J dropped 7; count of bases not matched to a gene: 3. Germline lookup yields CDR1 SGHTA and CDR2 FQGNSA. This chain's CDR3 is CASSPTGGGELFF. The CDR3 DNA is TGTGCCAGCAGCCCAACAGGGGGCGGGGAGCTGTTTTTT.

J is TRBJ2-7 and V is TRBV28; perhaps D is TRBD1 or TRBD2 (6 bases each). There are 15 residues in the CDR3. Trimming shortened V by 5 bases and J by 3 bases, and 17 bases separated the two germline ends. Germline V gives CDR1 MDHEN, CDR2 SYDVKM. CDR3 region: CASSQATGRIYEQYF. The CDR3 DNA sequence: TGTGCCAGCAGTCAGGCTACAGGGAGGATCTACGAGCAGTACTTC.

V and J are TRBV27 and TRBJ2-1; D is perhaps TRBD1 (6 bases). V dropped 5 bases and J dropped 7 bases, with 18 bases sitting between them. The CDR3 totals 15 residues. CDR1 and CDR2 from the germline V gene are MNHEY and SMNVEV (reference sequence). The CDR3 reads CASSPLRGIGNEQFF. The DNA for the CDR3 is TGTGCCAGCAGTCCACTGAGGGGGATCGGGAATGAGCAGTTCTTC.

This clone was counted once. This chain links TRBV5-1 with TRBJ2-2, with D perhaps being TRBD1 or TRBD2 (5 bases each). V was shortened by 0 bases and J by 5 bases, with 11 bases between the two germline ends. In germline, CDR1 is SGHRS, CDR2 YFSETQ. The CDR3 covers 15 residues. The CDR3 spells CASSLGDRLTGELFF. The CDR3 nucleotides read TGCGCCAGCAGCTTGGGGGACCGCCTAACCGGGGAGCTGTTTTTT. The full variable domain, with the rest looked up from reference TRBV5-1 and TRBJ2-2, is KAGVTQTPRYLIKTRGQQVTLSCSPISGHRSVSWYQQTPGQGLQFLFEYFSETQRNKGNFPGRFSGRQFSNSRSEMNVSTLELGDSALYLCASSLGDRLTGELFFGEGSRLTVL.

This clone has only a few counts. The rearrangement links TRBV29-1 to TRBJ1-2, with 7 bases identical to TRBD1. From germline, CDR1 is SQVTM and CDR2 ANQGSEA. V lost 6 bases to trimming and J lost 4 bases; unmatched junction nucleotides: 8. The CDR3 spans 13 residues. The CDR3 reads CSVGDSEFYGYTF. The CDR3 region has the DNA TGCAGCGTGGGGGACAGCGAGTTCTATGGCTACACCTTC.

A remark on this clone: Germline and junction disagree at one end, which may indicate a read error. The rearrangement links TRBV7-7 to TRBJ1-5; 7 nucleotides line up with TRBD1. Germline CDR1 and CDR2: SSHAT and FNYEAQ (reference sequence). The CDR3 spans 16 residues. The CDR3 bases are TGTGCTAGCAGCACCCGGGACAGATATAGCAATCAGCCCCAGCATTTT. Its translation is CASSTRDRYSNQPQHF.

The CDR3 protein is CASSIDIYQPQHF. Here the CDR3 DNA reads TGTGCCAGTAGTATTGACATTTATCAGCCCCAGCATTTT. The V call is TRBV19, the J call TRBJ1-5; no reliable D call. Germline values: CDR1 LNHDA, CDR2 SQIVND (reference sequence). Trimming left V 3 bases short and J 5 bases short, with 8 bases between. The CDR3 has 13 amino acids. The whole variable domain, filled in from reference TRBV19 and TRBJ1-5, reads DGGITQSPKYLFRKEGQNVTLSCEQNLNHDAMYWYRQDPGQGLRLIYYSQIVNDFQKGDIAEGYSVSREKKESFPLTVTSAQKNPTAFYLCASSIDIYQPQHFGDGTRLSIL.

This chain connects TRBV7-2 to TRBJ2-1; possibly TRBD2 for D (6 bases). The V and J ends lost 4 bases and 8 bases respectively, with 18 bases between them. This CDR3 is built from 15 residues. The germline V gene encodes CDR1 SGHTA and CDR2 FQGNSA. The CDR3 spells CASSSPWGVADEQFF. The CDR3 bases are TGTGCCAGCAGCTCTCCCTGGGGGGTAGCTGATGAGCAGTTCTTC.

The rearrangement links TRBV11-3 to TRBJ2-7; D not resolved. CDR1 and CDR2 (germline): SGHNT, YENEEA. This CDR3 is built from 14 residues. With 3 bases removed from V and 2 bases from J, the gap between germline ends came to 11 bases. The CDR3 protein is CASSFASETYEQYF. CDR3 bases: TGTGCCAGCAGCTTTGCGTCGGAGACCTACGAGCAGTACTTC.

The chain has TRBV7-6 and TRBJ2-3; TRBD2 aligns across 7 bases. The V and J ends lost 1 base and 4 bases, in that order; junction bases with no gene match: 8. The CDR3 has 16 amino acids. The V gene's germline CDR1 is SGHVS and CDR2 FNYEAQ. CDR3 coding DNA: TGTGCCAGCAGCTTAGAGGGCGGGAGCTCCGCAGATACGCAGTATTTT. Its protein is CASSLEGGSSADTQYF.

The rearrangement uses TRBV6-5 and TRBJ2-3, with a possible D match to TRBD2 (6 bases). Germline V gives CDR1 MNHEY, CDR2 SVGAGI. The CDR3 spans 15 residues. V was shortened by 0 bases and J by 3 bases, with 10 bases between the two germline ends. The CDR3 protein is CASSYSRGRTDTQYF. Here the CDR3 DNA reads TGTGCCAGCAGTTACTCGAGAGGGAGGACAGATACGCAGTATTTT.

The table lists this clone with a count of one. J is TRBJ1-1 and V is TRBV7-9; 7 nucleotides agree with TRBD1. The CDR3 consists of 14 residues. After removal of 1 base from V and 10 bases from J, the junction contained 9 bases not matched to a gene. Germline V CDR1 and CDR2: SEHNR, FQNEAQ (reference sequence). CDR3 protein: CASSLEDREARAFF. In DNA, the CDR3 is TGTGCCAGCAGCTTAGAAGACAGGGAGGCTAGAGCTTTCTTT.

The CDR3 is CASRQGNEQYF. CDR3 bases: TGTGCCAGCAGACAGGGGAACGAGCAGTACTTC. The rearrangement links TRBV6-6 to TRBJ2-7; 7 bases agree with TRBD1. Germline V gene sequence: CDR1 MNHNY, CDR2 SVGAGI (reference sequence). This CDR3 spans 11 amino acids. Trimming at V came to 6 bases and at J to 5 bases, leaving 1 base not matched to a gene.

The rearrangement joins TRBV11-2 to TRBJ2-7; D call uncertain. The germline CDR1 and CDR2 sequences are SGHAT and FQNNGV. This CDR3 is 13 amino acids long. The V gene lost 5 bases and the J gene lost 3 bases, with 11 bases spanning the gap. The CDR3 DNA reads as TGTGCCAGCAGCCTTATTCTCGACTACGAGCAGTACTTC. Translated, it gives CASSLILDYEQYF.

The chain is built from TRBV7-9 and TRBJ2-5, with 12 bases aligning to TRBD2. Germline-derived CDR1 and CDR2 are SEHNR and FQNEAQ (reference sequence). This CDR3 comprises 16 residues. V gave up 1 base and J gave up 5 bases; unmatched junction bases: 5. CDR3 coding DNA: TGTGCCAGCAGCTTAGGCCTAGCGGGAGGGCGGGAGACCCAGTACTTC. It specifies CASSLGLAGGRETQYF.

The rearrangement uses TRBV6-5 and TRBJ1-2; TRBD1 agrees at 8 bases. The CDR3 sequence is 14 residues long. CDR1 and CDR2 from the germline V gene are MNHEY and SVGAGI. The ends lost 6 bases at V and 6 bases at J; junction bases unmatched: 9. The CDR3 protein is CASRDRQGTHGYTF. Here the CDR3 DNA reads TGTGCCAGCAGGGACCGACAGGGGACCCATGGCTACACCTTC.

This clone is judged medium-sized (0.01 to 0.1%). The J gene is TRBJ2-1, the V gene TRBV9, with 9 bases aligning to TRBD2. V shed 4 bases, J shed 3 bases, and the junction held 2 bases outside the gene matches. Looked up from germline, CDR1 is SGDLS and CDR2 is YYNGEE. The CDR3 consists of 14 residues. CDR3 sequence: CASSISGSYNEQFF. The CDR3 nucleotides are TGTGCCAGCAGCATTAGCGGGAGCTACAATGAGCAGTTCTTC.

The chain couples TRBV10-2 to TRBJ1-1; D unclear. The V end was cut by 5 bases, the J end by 0 bases, with 10 bases between. Germline CDR1 WSHSY, CDR2 SAAADI. This CDR3 region has 14 residues. In nucleotides, the CDR3 is TGCGCCAGCAGTATCCACAGCATGAACACTGAAGCTTTCTTT. Amino acids: CASSIHSMNTEAFF.

The chain couples TRBV6-4 to TRBJ2-3; 7 bases fit TRBD2. This CDR3 comprises 14 residues. Germline trimming cut 4 bases from V and 4 bases from J; bases unmatched to any gene: 5. CDR1 is MRHNA, CDR2 SNTAGT, per germline. As DNA, the CDR3 is TGTGCCAGCAGTGCTAGCGGCATACCAGATACGCAGTATTTT. It codes for CASSASGIPDTQYF.

CDR3 residues: CASSSGQVSSYEQYF. The DNA for the CDR3 is TGTGCCAGCAGCTCTGGACAGGTGAGCTCCTACGAGCAGTACTTC. The gene calls are TRBV5-4 and TRBJ2-7; TRBD1 agrees at 7 bases. Trimming cost V 3 bases and J 0 bases; bases outside gene matches: 6. There are 15 residues in the CDR3. Germline V gives CDR1 SGHNT, CDR2 YYREEE (reference sequence).

This clone was recorded once. The V call is TRBV9, the J call TRBJ2-7; 7 bases are shared with TRBD1. V was clipped by 2 bases and J by 7 bases; unmatched bases: 6. The CDR3 sequence is 13 residues long. CDR1 and CDR2 (germline): SGDLS, YYNGEE. In nucleotides, the CDR3 is TGTGCCAGCAGCGTTAGACCAGGGGGAGAGCAGTACTTC. It yields the protein CASSVRPGGEQYF.

This clone has just a few counts. The gene calls are TRBV21-1 and TRBJ1-3; the tabulated D call, TRBD1, remains unverified against the DNA. TRBV21-1 is designated a pseudogene. The CDR3 contains 14 residues. CDR3 amino acids: CASSKRGRGNTIYF. The DNA for the CDR3 is TGTGCCAGCAGCAAAAGGGGGCGAGGAAACACCATATATTTT.